The rows below give T cell receptor beta chains drawn from one sample of a study of blood T cell repertoires in COVID-19. Data came from immunoSEQ multiplex PCR; TCRdb stores just in-frame clones and leaves some out. The data contain 230,000 or so clones, just over 85% of them singletons. The sample was PBMCs or T cells enriched from blood (not recorded which). Receptor source: a woman in her 40s with acute COVID-19. The CDR3 runs from the conserved cysteine through the conserved F or W. A D gene is named only where the DNA matches it firmly. Size is omitted from some rows. Given values are once, few, many or a class for expanded clones.

cdr3_nt	cdr3_aa	d_call	clone_size	v_call	j_call
TGTGCCAGCAGCCCCCGGGACAGGGGGGGGCCTGAAGCTTTCTTT	CASSPRDRGGPEAFF	TRBD1	.	TRBV14	TRBJ1-1
TGTGCTAGTGGTTTGGGTCAGGGATTTCGGAACACTGAAGCTTTCTTT	CASGLGQGFRNTEAFF	.	.	TRBV12-5	TRBJ1-1
TGTGCCAGTAGTTCCACGGGGGGGCAGGGCAATCAGCCCCAGCATTTT	CASSSTGGQGNQPQHF	.	.	TRBV19	TRBJ1-5
TGTGCCAGCTCACCGACAGGGCTACCCTCTGAAGCTTTCTTT	CASSPTGLPSEAFF	TRBD1	once	TRBV18	TRBJ1-1
TGCGCCAGCAGCCTGGGGACTTTCATCTATGGCTACACCTTC	CASSLGTFIYGYTF	.	few	TRBV5-1	TRBJ1-2
TGTGCCAGCAGTCCCGGACAGGGGCACAGGGGGAATAATTCACCCCTCCACTTT	CASSPGQGHRGNNSPLHF	TRBD1	.	TRBV6-6	TRBJ1-6
TGTGCCAGCAGTTACGGGGGGACAGGGCGTTCACCCCTCCACTTT	CASSYGGTGRSPLHF	TRBD1	.	TRBV6-5	TRBJ1-6
TGTGCCAGCAGCCTTCTAGAAGGTTCGGGCTACACCTTC	CASSLLEGSGYTF	.	.	TRBV7-3	TRBJ1-2
TGTGCCAGCAGTGACACACATGAAAAACTGTTTTTT	CASSDTHEKLFF	.	.	TRBV2	TRBJ1-4
TGTGCCAGCGGGACTCGGACGGATACGCAGTATTTT	CASGTRTDTQYF	.	.	TRBV2	TRBJ2-3
TGTGCCAGCTCACCAGCACAGGGAATTAACTACGAGCAGTACTTC	CASSPAQGINYEQYF	.	.	TRBV18	TRBJ2-7
TGTGCCAGCAGCCATTTTGCGGAACGTCCTTCTGAAGCTTTCTTT	CASSHFAERPSEAFF	.	.	TRBV3-1/TRBV3-2	TRBJ1-1
TGCAGCGTTGAAGGCGGGCAGAACACTGAAGCTTTCTTT	CSVEGGQNTEAFF	.	.	TRBV29-1	TRBJ1-1